These 16 T cell receptor beta chains share one sample of origin, sequenced in a study of blood T cell repertoires in COVID-19 (TCRdb year 2020). Libraries were built with the immunoSEQ multiplex PCR assay. The table was pulled from immuneACCESS by TCRdb, which kept in-frame rearrangements only. Such tables lose some clones; where checked, under half of the loss comes from unresolved V genes, and the rest has no known cause. The sample records 200,000 to 250,000 clones, around four fifths of which are singletons. Approximately 8.4% of the sample belongs to the ten largest clones. Sequencing was done on a sample of peripheral blood. Source of these receptors: a woman older than 75 with COVID-19, enrolled during active disease.

This clone was picked up a small number of times. The chain has TRBV4-1 and TRBJ1-5, with D hard to call. The CDR3 contains 13 residues. The V and J ends lost 2 bases and 7 bases respectively, with 9 bases between them. The germline V gene has CDR1 MGHRA and CDR2 YSYEKL. CDR3 region: CASSQLLLQPQHF. CDR3 nucleotides: TGCGCCAGCAGCCAACTCCTTCTGCAGCCCCAGCATTTT.

The genes are TRBV18 and TRBJ1-1; 7 bases line up with TRBD1. The CDR3 runs 14 residues. J lost 3 bases, V lost 6 bases, and 7 bases had no gene match. Germline values: CDR1 KGHSH, CDR2 LQKENI. The CDR3 loop reads CASSLRTGDTEAFF. In nucleotides, the CDR3 is TGTGCCAGCTCCCTTCGCACAGGGGACACTGAAGCTTTCTTT.

The J gene is TRBJ1-2, the V gene TRBV5-1, with 7 bases aligning to TRBD1. CDR1 is SGHRS, CDR2 YFSETQ, per germline. The CDR3 covers 17 residues. V lost 4 bases to trimming and J lost 8 bases; unmatched junction nucleotides: 20. The CDR3 region has the DNA TGCGCCAGCAGCCTAGGGTCGGGACAGACAGAACGGAGGGGCTACACCTTC. Residues: CASSLGSGQTERRGYTF. Full variable domain (missing parts from reference TRBV5-1 and TRBJ1-2): KAGVTQTPRYLIKTRGQQVTLSCSPISGHRSVSWYQQTPGQGLQFLFEYFSETQRNKGNFPGRFSGRQFSNSRSEMNVSTLELGDSALYLCASSLGSGQTERRGYTFGSGTRLTVV.

The chain uses TRBV7-6 and TRBJ1-4; D remains ambiguous. V lost 4 bases and J lost 3, with 12 bases in between. This CDR3 region has 15 residues. Germline V gene data show CDR1 as SGHVS and CDR2 as FNYEAQ. CDR3 DNA sequence: TGTGCCAGCAGCTCGTCGAGCGGGCCTAATGAAAAACTGTTTTTT. It translates to CASSSSSGPNEKLFF.

This clone occurred once. The V gene is TRBV3-1 (or the pseudogene TRBV3-2), the J gene TRBJ1-4, with D unclear. Germline values: CDR1 LGHDT, CDR2 YNNKEL (reference sequence). CDR3 size: 12 residues. Trimming left V 0 bases short and J 14 bases short, with 10 bases between. CDR3 coding DNA: TGTGCCAGCAGCCAAGAGGGCAGATCTCTGTTTTTT. Protein product: CASSQEGRSLFF.

The rearrangement uses TRBV5-1 and TRBJ2-7, with TRBD1 matching over 7 bases. The V gene end was trimmed by 4 bases and the J gene end by 2 bases; junction bases not matched to a gene: 6. CDR1 and CDR2 (germline): SGHRS, YFSETQ. The CDR3 covers 14 residues. CDR3 bases: TGCGCCAGCAGCATTCGAACAGGGGCCTACGAGCAGTACTTC. It specifies CASSIRTGAYEQYF. Complete variable domain (other parts from reference TRBV5-1 and TRBJ2-7): KAGVTQTPRYLIKTRGQQVTLSCSPISGHRSVSWYQQTPGQGLQFLFEYFSETQRNKGNFPGRFSGRQFSNSRSEMNVSTLELGDSALYLCASSIRTGAYEQYFGPGTRLTVT.

The chain employs TRBV14 and TRBJ1-4, with D possibly matching TRBD1 (5 bases). The CDR3 is made up of 15 amino acids. Trimming shortened V by 5 bases and J by 10 bases, and 20 bases separated the two germline ends. CDR1 and CDR2 (germline): SGHDN, FVKESK. The CDR3 region has the DNA TGTGCCAGCAGCTTCCAGCCGGGGGGTCCGGGAAAACTGTTTTTT. This sequence encodes CASSFQPGGPGKLFF.

The V call is TRBV5-1, the J call TRBJ2-5; 10 positions agree with TRBD2. CDR3 length: 16 residues. In germline, CDR1 is SGHRS, CDR2 YFSETQ. Trimming took 8 bases from V and 5 from J; bases not matched to a gene: 15. The CDR3 nucleotides are TGCGCCAGTTACTTGGATATAGGAGCGGGAGGGGAGACCCAGTACTTC. It translates to CASYLDIGAGGETQYF.

The chain recombines TRBV10-1 with TRBJ2-1, with D possibly matching TRBD1 (6 bases). V gave up 2 bases and J gave up 0 bases, with 8 bases separating them. The CDR3 totals 15 residues. Germline lookup yields CDR1 WNHNN and CDR2 SYGVQD (reference sequence). CDR3 loop: CASSEQGSSYNEQFF. The CDR3 nucleotides read TGCGCCAGCAGTGAGCAGGGGAGCTCCTACAATGAGCAGTTCTTC.

This chain uses TRBV5-1 with TRBJ2-7; TRBD1 agrees at 7 bases. Per germline, CDR1 SGHRS and CDR2 YFSETQ. The CDR3 extends over 14 amino acids. V was clipped by 4 bases and J by 3 bases; unmatched bases: 7. The CDR3 sequence is CASSPGQSIYEQYF. CDR3 DNA sequence: TGCGCCAGCAGCCCGGGACAGAGCATCTACGAGCAGTACTTC.

V and J are TRBV5-4 and TRBJ2-5; 11 positions match TRBD2. Germline CDR1 is SGHNT and CDR2 is YYREEE (reference sequence). Germline trimming cut 0 bases from V and 3 bases from J; bases unmatched to any gene: 1. CDR3 length equals 15 residues. DNA for the CDR3: TGTGCCAGCAGCTTGGGGGGACTAGCGGAAGAGACCCAGTACTTC. Translated, it gives CASSLGGLAEETQYF.

The gene calls are TRBV9 and TRBJ1-2; the D is unclear. In germline, CDR1 is SGDLS, CDR2 YYNGEE. Trimming shortened V by 3 bases and J by 8 bases, and 14 bases separated the two germline ends. The CDR3 consists of 13 residues. The CDR3 bases are TGTGCCAGCAGCGAACCTCCGGGAGGAGGCTACACCTTC. It is translated as CASSEPPGGGYTF.

V usage is TRBV19 and J usage is TRBJ1-4; D gene ambiguous. Germline V gene lookup returns CDR1 LNHDA and CDR2 SQIVND (reference sequence). The CDR3 runs 12 residues. Trimming took 4 bases from V and 8 from J, leaving 8 bases between them. CDR3 in amino acids: CASSTSSEKLFF. As DNA, the CDR3 is TGTGCCAGTAGTACCTCTTCGGAAAAACTGTTTTTT.

The sample holds a few counts of this clone. The chain carries TRBV18 and TRBJ2-1; 8 bases fit TRBD1. With V trimmed by 1 base and J by 6 bases, 5 bases remained unmatched. The CDR3 sequence is 15 residues long. Looked up from germline, CDR1 is KGHSH and CDR2 is LQKENI. The DNA for the CDR3 is TGTGCCAGCTCACCACTGGACAGGGCGGGCAATGAGCAGTTCTTC. Its protein product is CASSPLDRAGNEQFF.

The J gene is TRBJ2-3, the V gene TRBV14; 11 positions agree with TRBD2. The J segment lost 9 bases and the V segment lost 2 bases, leaving 13 bases of the junction unmatched. This CDR3 comprises 17 residues. CDR1 SGHDN and CDR2 FVKESK come from the germline V gene. The CDR3 loop reads CASSQKIGTSGGGTQYF. Here the CDR3 DNA reads TGTGCCAGCAGCCAAAAGATCGGAACTAGCGGGGGTGGAACGCAGTATTTT.

The chain uses TRBV5-8 and TRBJ2-2; tentative D call: TRBD1 (6 bases). There are 19 residues in the CDR3. V gave up 4 bases and J gave up 5 bases, with 27 bases separating them. CDR1 and CDR2 (germline): SGHTS, YDEGEE. Here the CDR3 reads CASSRRHWAQGRNTGELFF. As DNA, the CDR3 is TGTGCCAGCAGCCGAAGGCATTGGGCACAGGGAAGAAATACCGGGGAGCTGTTTTTT.